The rows below give T cell receptor beta chains drawn from one sample of a study of blood T cell repertoires in COVID-19. Using immunoSEQ multiplex PCR, the repertoire was profiled, and TCRdb retains in-frame clones only, with some absent. Here the sample spans about 290,000 clones, around four fifths being singletons. Sequencing used peripheral blood. The receptors come from a woman aged 50 to 60 with active or convalescent COVID-19. Both conserved end residues are part of each CDR3. The D gene is left open where the match is weak. Clone size is not always given. Where it is, it says once, few, many or a class for expanded clones.

abundance	v_gene	d_gene	j_gene	CDR3aa	CDR3nt
once	TRBV3-1/TRBV3-2	NA	TRBJ1-1	CASSQDWAGNTEAFF	TGTGCCAGCAGCCAAGATTGGGCAGGGAACACTGAAGCTTTCTTT
NA	TRBV20-1	TRBD1	TRBJ1-5	CSASFGTGNQPQHF	TGCAGTGCTAGTTTCGGGACAGGGAATCAGCCCCAGCATTTT
NA	TRBV25-1	TRBD1	TRBJ1-1	CASSEWGQGLNTEAFF	TGTGCCAGCAGTGAATGGGGACAGGGCTTGAACACTGAAGCTTTCTTT
NA	TRBV27	TRBD2	TRBJ2-1	CASSALPGLAGGNEQFF	TGTGCCAGCAGTGCTTTACCGGGACTAGCGGGAGGTAATGAGCAGTTCTTC
NA	TRBV12-5	NA	TRBJ2-5	CAWTGPRDNTGGPGTQYF	TGTGCTTGGACGGGGCCCAGGGACAACACTGGGGGCCCGGGGACCCAGTACTTC
NA	TRBV28	NA	TRBJ2-7	CASSEDYEQYF	TGTGCCAGCTCCGAGGACTACGAGCAGTACTTC
NA	TRBV6-5	NA	TRBJ1-5	CASSPNRVQPQHF	TGTGCCAGCAGTCCGAACAGGGTTCAGCCCCAGCATTTT
NA	TRBV2	TRBD1	TRBJ2-1	CASSGTGYNEQFF	TGTGCCAGCAGTGGGACAGGTTACAATGAGCAGTTCTTC
NA	TRBV5-1	NA	TRBJ2-7	CASSVGLANYEQYF	TGCGCCAGCAGCGTGGGACTGGCGAACTACGAGCAGTACTTC
NA	TRBV18	NA	TRBJ1-1	CASSPQGINTEAFF	TGTGCCAGCTCACCGCAGGGAATTAACACTGAAGCTTTCTTT
NA	TRBV2	TRBD2	TRBJ2-5	CASSELGLAVQETQYF	TGTGCCAGCAGTGAACTGGGACTAGCGGTTCAAGAGACCCAGTACTTC
NA	TRBV6-5	TRBD1	TRBJ2-3	CASSYSTGSRATQYF	TGTGCCAGCAGTTACTCGACAGGGTCCCGGGCTACGCAGTATTTT
NA	TRBV7-9	TRBD2	TRBJ2-3	CASSFTWGRGMNTQYF	TGTGCCAGCAGCTTTACCTGGGGGAGGGGAATGAATACGCAGTATTTT
NA	TRBV15	NA	TRBJ1-4	CATSRGLQGPNEKLFF	TGTGCCACCAGCAGGGGACTACAGGGTCCTAATGAAAAACTGTTTTTT
NA	TRBV5-6	NA	TRBJ1-2	CASSWRTANYGYTF	TGTGCCAGCAGCTGGAGGACAGCTAACTATGGCTACACCTTC
NA	TRBV19	TRBD1	TRBJ1-1	CASSIVGTGAEAFF	TGTGCCAGTAGTATAGTTGGGACAGGGGCTGAAGCTTTCTTT
NA	TRBV18	NA	TRBJ1-1	CASSPGRGGNTEAFF	TGTGCCAGCTCACCAGGGAGGGGCGGAAACACTGAAGCTTTCTTT
NA	TRBV7-2	NA	TRBJ1-4	CASSLHGQSNEKLFF	TGTGCCAGCAGCTTACACGGACAATCTAATGAAAAACTGTTTTTT
NA	TRBV7-9	NA	TRBJ2-2	CASSLGVFTGELFF	TGTGCCAGCAGCTTAGGTGTATTCACCGGGGAGCTGTTTTTT
many	TRBV4-2	NA	TRBJ2-1	CASSLNNEQFF	TGTGCCAGCAGCCTAAACAATGAGCAGTTCTTC
NA	TRBV18	TRBD1	TRBJ2-1	CASSPNSAGGGDEQFF	TGTGCCAGCTCACCCAATTCGGCAGGGGGCGGCGATGAGCAGTTCTTC
medium-sized	TRBV25-1	TRBD2	TRBJ2-3	CASRSSGLAEGRDTQYF	TGTGCCAGCCGCTCCTCGGGACTAGCGGAAGGGAGGGATACGCAGTATTTT
NA	TRBV10-2	NA	TRBJ2-2	CASSEEVQGLSPSNTGELFF	TGCGCCAGCAGTGAGGAAGTACAGGGATTAAGTCCCTCGAACACCGGGGAGCTGTTTTTT
once	TRBV19	TRBD2	TRBJ2-2	CASSGTSGPYTGELFF	TGTGCCAGTAGTGGGACTAGCGGACCCTACACCGGGGAGCTGTTTTTT
NA	TRBV6-1	NA	TRBJ1-4	CASTSPATNEKLFF	TGTGCCAGCACCTCCCCGGCAACTAATGAAAAACTGTTTTTT
NA	TRBV28	TRBD1	TRBJ1-2	CASSSWTGFKAGYTF	TGTGCCAGCAGCTCATGGACAGGGTTCAAGGCTGGCTACACCTTC
NA	TRBV11-2	NA	TRBJ2-1	CASSVGGPLSEQFF	TGTGCCAGCAGCGTTGGGGGCCCCTTAAGTGAGCAGTTCTTC
once	TRBV6-5	TRBD1	TRBJ1-2	CASSYSIGQGYGYTF	TGTGCCAGCAGTTACTCGATTGGACAGGGCTATGGCTACACCTTC
NA	TRBV11-2	TRBD2	TRBJ2-1	CASRLADEQFF	TGTGCCAGCAGGCTAGCGGATGAGCAGTTCTTC
NA	TRBV7-3	TRBD2	TRBJ2-7	CASSPTGTTKGEQYF	TGTGCCAGCAGCCCGACCGGGACTACAAAGGGAGAGCAGTACTTC
NA	TRBV7-6	NA	TRBJ1-3	CASSLDRAGTGNTIYF	TGTGCCAGCAGCTTAGATAGAGCAGGGACAGGAAACACCATATATTTT
NA	TRBV6-5	NA	TRBJ1-6	CASSYSRGGNSPLHF	TGTGCCAGCAGTTACTCGAGGGGAGGGAATTCACCCCTCCACTTT
NA	TRBV7-9	NA	TRBJ1-4	CASSLGLGKLFF	TGTGCCAGCAGCCTGGGACTAGGAAAACTGTTTTTT
NA	TRBV4-2	TRBD2	TRBJ2-5	CASSQVRTSKETQYF	TGTGCCAGCAGCCAAGTGCGGACTAGCAAAGAGACCCAGTACTTC
NA	TRBV19	NA	TRBJ2-7	CASSRAGANYEQYF	TGTGCCAGTAGTCGGGCAGGGGCGAACTACGAGCAGTACTTC
NA	TRBV6-5	TRBD1	TRBJ2-7	CASSRWTGRGEQYF	TGTGCCAGCAGCCGCTGGACAGGACGAGGCGAGCAGTACTTC
NA	TRBV5-1	NA	TRBJ1-6	CASSLDGGGAYSPLHF	TGCGCCAGCAGCTTGGACGGAGGGGGGGCTTATTCACCCCTCCACTTT
few	TRBV28	NA	TRBJ1-2	CASLAGGNNPRGGYTF	TGTGCCAGCCTCGCGGGAGGGAATAATCCGAGAGGCGGCTACACCTTC